These 15 T cell receptor beta chains came from one sample sequenced in a study of T cells in Graves' hyperthyroidism and ophthalmopathy. Researchers took RNA transcripts and amplified the TCR beta CDR3 regions from them. With the HTBI primer set, the TCR CDR3 went through a first round of RT-PCR. TCRdb re-derived calls from the multiplex PCR reads in MiXCR, one entry per CDR3 protein. This sample has a few hundred thousand distinct CDR3 sequences; under 15% occur once, and the top ten carry 30% to 35%. Sequenced sample: blood. The receptors originated from a woman aged 25 to 39 with Graves' hyperthyroidism.

This clonotype was recorded at least ten times. The rearrangement joins TRBV5-5 to TRBJ2-7; TRBD1 matches at 9 bases. The CDR3 has 20 residues. J lost 2 bases, V lost 0 bases, and 18 bases had no gene match. The V gene's germline CDR1 is SGHKS and CDR2 YYEKEE (reference sequence). The CDR3, as DNA: TGTGCCAGCAGCTTGGGGGCTCCGGGACAGGGACCCGCAGTCCCCTACGAGCAGTACTTC. Translated, it gives CASSLGAPGQGPAVPYEQYF. The full variable domain, its missing parts supplied by reference TRBV5-5 and TRBJ2-7, is DAGVTQSPTHLIKTRGQQVTLRCSPISGHKSVSWYQQVLGQGPQFIFQYYEKEERGRGNFPDRFSARQFPNYSSELNVNALLLGDSALYLCASSLGAPGQGPAVPYEQYFGPGTRLTVT.

This clonotype has ten or more counts. CDR3 loop: CAWSVRGEKLFF. CDR3 nucleotides: TGTGCCTGGAGTGTGCGGGGTGAAAAACTGTTTTTT. V usage is TRBV30 and J usage is TRBJ1-4; D gene unclear. Per germline, CDR1 GTSNPN and CDR2 SVGIG (reference sequence). Trimming took off 0 bases at V and 7 bases at J, with 6 bases between the two ends. The CDR3 has 12 amino acids. Together with reference TRBV30 and TRBJ1-4, the CDR3 gives the full variable domain: SQTIHQWPATLVQPVGSPLSLECTVEGTSNPNLYWYRQAAGRGLQLLFYSVGIGQISSEVPQNLSASRPQDRQFILSSKKLLLSDSGFYLCAWSVRGEKLFFGSGTQLSVL.

This clonotype has only a few counts. The chain has TRBV30 and TRBJ2-1; 9 nucleotides agree with TRBD2. The CDR3 has 18 amino acids. Trimming took 4 bases from V and 2 from J; bases not matched to a gene: 15. In germline, CDR1 is GTSNPN, CDR2 SVGIG (reference sequence). The CDR3 loop is CAWTKRWVAGAAYNEQFF. Written as DNA, the CDR3 is TGTGCCTGGACTAAGAGGTGGGTAGCGGGGGCAGCCTACAATGAGCAGTTCTTC.

This clonotype was seen many times. The V gene is TRBV7-9, the J gene TRBJ2-7; TRBD1 is a possible D gene (5 bases). CDR1 is SEHNR and CDR2 is FQNEAQ in the germline V gene (reference sequence). Between the trimmed V and J ends, which lost 1 base and 5 bases, there was a span of 15 bases. The length of the CDR3 is 15 residues. The DNA for the CDR3 is TGTGCCAGCAGCTTAGATCAGGGCTCAATCGACGAGCAGTACTTC. Protein product: CASSLDQGSIDEQYF.

This clonotype came up a few times. V and J are TRBV20-1 and TRBJ1-5; D uncertain. From germline, CDR1 is DFQATT and CDR2 SNEGSKA (reference sequence). The V and J ends lost 4 bases and 4 bases respectively, with 14 bases between them. This CDR3 is 14 amino acids long. The CDR3: CSAIPRGRNQPQHF. CDR3 DNA sequence: TGCAGTGCTATCCCAAGAGGCCGTAATCAGCCCCAGCATTTT.

This chain uses TRBV2 with TRBJ2-7; 12 nucleotides align to TRBD1. V lost 4 bases to trimming and J lost 7 bases; unmatched junction nucleotides: 8. Germline V gives CDR1 SNHLY, CDR2 FYNNEI. The CDR3 contains 15 residues. The CDR3 spells CASSGPGQGALEQYF. The DNA for the CDR3 is TGTGCCAGCAGTGGCCCGGGACAGGGGGCGCTTGAGCAGTACTTC.

The J gene is TRBJ1-2, the V gene TRBV6-1, with D unresolved. V was clipped by 6 bases and J by 6 bases, with 14 bases between them. In germline, CDR1 is MNHNS, CDR2 SASEGT. This CDR3 contains 13 residues. The CDR3 bases are TGTGCCAGCAGGAACCCAGGAGGAGATGGCTACACCTTC. It is translated as CASRNPGGDGYTF.

V and J are TRBV7-9 and TRBJ1-4, with 7 bases lining up with TRBD1. There are 17 residues in the CDR3. CDR1 and CDR2 from the germline V gene are SEHNR and FQNEAQ (reference sequence). V shed 5 bases and J 8 bases; nucleotides not matched to a gene: 17. The CDR3 loop reads CASSLDRDISDREKLFF. DNA of the CDR3: TGTGCCAGCAGCCTTGACAGGGACATTTCAGATAGGGAAAAACTGTTTTTT. Full variable domain (remainder filled in from reference TRBV7-9 and TRBJ1-4): DTGVSQNPRHKITKRGQNVTFRCDPISEHNRLYWYRQTLGQGPEFLTYFQNEAQLEKSRLLSDRFSAERPKGSFSTLEIQRTEQGDSAMYLCASSLDRDISDREKLFFGSGTQLSVL.

The chain has TRBV19 and TRBJ2-5; weak D call: TRBD2 (6 bases). Trimming removed 8 bases from V and 2 bases from J, with 9 bases in between. Germline CDR1 and CDR2: LNHDA and SQIVND (reference sequence). The CDR3 totals 12 residues. CDR3 sequence reads: CASGDLQETQYF. As DNA, the CDR3 is TGTGCCAGTGGGGACTTGCAAGAGACCCAGTACTTC. Drawing the rest from reference TRBV19 and TRBJ2-5, the complete variable domain is DGGITQSPKYLFRKEGQNVTLSCEQNLNHDAMYWYRQDPGQGLRLIYYSQIVNDFQKGDIAEGYSVSREKKESFPLTVTSAQKNPTAFYLCASGDLQETQYFGPGTRLLVL.

The chain links TRBV7-2 to TRBJ1-6, with TRBD1 identical over 8 bases. V was clipped by 5 bases and J by 6 bases; unmatched bases: 6. The length of the CDR3 is 15 residues. CDR1 and CDR2 from the germline V gene are SGHTA and FQGNSA. In nucleotides, the CDR3 is TGTGCCAGCAGCCAGGACAGGGCTGGTAATTCACCCCTCCACTTT. It codes for CASSQDRAGNSPLHF.

This clonotype was seen a few times. The chain links TRBV25-1 to TRBJ1-1; TRBD1 is a possible D gene (5 bases). The CDR3 has 15 residues. Looked up from germline, CDR1 is MGHDK and CDR2 is SYGVNS. V gave up 3 bases and J gave up 5 bases, with 16 bases separating them. The CDR3 spells CASSDTRDLRTEAFF. CDR3 bases: TGTGCCAGCAGTGATACCAGGGACCTGAGAACTGAAGCTTTCTTT. The whole variable domain, remainder taken from reference TRBV25-1 and TRBJ1-1, is EADIYQTPRYLVIGTGKKITLECSQTMGHDKMYWYQQDPGMELHLIHYSYGVNSTEKGDLSSESTVSRIRTEHFPLTLESARPSHTSQYLCASSDTRDLRTEAFFGQGTRLTVV.

In this sample, this clonotype turned up a few times. This rearrangement joins TRBV7-9 to TRBJ2-7; D call uncertain. The CDR3 runs to 13 residues. V was trimmed by 0 bases and J by 9 bases, leaving 12 bases between them. CDR1 and CDR2 (germline): SEHNR, FQNEAQ (reference sequence). The CDR3 reads CASSLAHGNGQYF. The CDR3 DNA reads TGTGCCAGCAGCTTAGCACACGGTAACGGGCAGTACTTC.

In its sample, this clonotype was seen a few times. This chain uses TRBV5-1 with TRBJ2-2; D may be TRBD1 (6 bases). The CDR3 consists of 16 residues. Between the trimmed V and J ends, which lost 1 base and 9 bases, there was a span of 19 bases. CDR1 SGHRS and CDR2 YFSETQ come from the germline V gene. CDR3 DNA sequence: TGCGCCAGCAGCTTGTTAGACAGGCGCCAGTTCCGGGAGCTGTTTTTT. Translating gives CASSLLDRRQFRELFF.

Only a few counts were recorded for this clonotype. The chain links TRBV14 to TRBJ1-1; D remains unclear. V shed 4 bases and J shed 2 bases, with 14 bases lying between them. This CDR3 region has 15 residues. Germline CDR1 SGHDN, CDR2 FVKESK. CDR3 protein: CASSRNQDGNTEAFF. CDR3 bases: TGTGCCAGCAGCCGCAATCAAGACGGAAACACTGAAGCTTTCTTT.

This clonotype has ten or more counts. The chain joins TRBV2 to TRBJ2-7, with D possibly matching TRBD1 (6 bases). Trimming stripped 6 bases from V and 1 base from J, with 13 bases between. The CDR3 covers 14 residues. Per the germline V gene, CDR1 is SNHLY and CDR2 is FYNNEI. The CDR3 loop reads CASSELGQSYEQYF. The CDR3 DNA follows: TGTGCCAGCAGCGAACTCGGACAGTCCTACGAGCAGTACTTC.